This T cell receptor beta chain originates from a study of response to subunit inactivated influenza vaccine. Study-wide results and limits: Only a handful of new T cells, the authors suggested, are recruited with each seasonal influenza vaccination.

The V and J ends lost 1 base and 4 bases respectively, with 20 bases between them. The CDR3 is 17 amino acids. In germline, CDR1 is SGHRS, CDR2 YFSETQ. This clonotype was seen a few times. The antigen is unknown. TCRdb called the RT-PCR reads again in MiXCR, with one record for every CDR3 protein. The table has 600,000 to 850,000 distinct CDR3 sequences, less than 15% seen once; the top ten hold about 7.6%. Sequencing used PBMCs from blood, obtained around two weeks before vaccination. This sequence joins TRBV5-1 and TRBJ1-1; D remains ambiguous. The TCR was taken from a man aged 45-65 years who received an inactivated influenza vaccine. The CDR3 DNA is TGCGCCAGCAGCTTGTTACGGGTGGGTCCCTTGCTCACTGAAGCTTTCTTT. Protein sequence: CASSLLRVGPLLTEAFF.